The TCR beta chain described here comes from a study of T cell responses to AZD1222 COVID-19 vaccine. V dropped 1 base and J dropped 1 base, with 16 bases sitting between them. CDR1 is LNHDA, CDR2 SQIVND, per germline (reference sequence). This CDR3 has 17 amino acids. The repertoire was sequenced with immunoSEQ multiplex PCR; TCRdb's copy has only in-frame clones and lacks some. The top ten hold 5.5% to 7% of the sample, which has roughly 99,000 clones, 75% to 95% seen once. Study-wide results and caveats: Variant regions that are unmutated are reportedly the target of nearly half of spike-specific TCRs. Clonal diversity was possibly underestimated, and white British individuals and females predominated among donors. Sampling captured repertoires only after the peak T cell response. Vaccination with two AZD1222 doses was followed by a rise in Spike-specific TCR breadth and depth.

Note on this clone: The antigen is not known.

This sequence originates from an adult who received the AZD1222 COVID-19 vaccine. The V call is TRBV19, the J call TRBJ1-1; D perhaps matches TRBD1 (5 bases). Sequencing used peripheral blood, obtained 28 days after the second AZD1222 dose. CDR3 loop: CASSIVDITPGNTEAFF. CDR3 bases: TGTGCCAGTAGTATAGTGGACATCACTCCGGGGAACACTGAAGCTTTCTTT.